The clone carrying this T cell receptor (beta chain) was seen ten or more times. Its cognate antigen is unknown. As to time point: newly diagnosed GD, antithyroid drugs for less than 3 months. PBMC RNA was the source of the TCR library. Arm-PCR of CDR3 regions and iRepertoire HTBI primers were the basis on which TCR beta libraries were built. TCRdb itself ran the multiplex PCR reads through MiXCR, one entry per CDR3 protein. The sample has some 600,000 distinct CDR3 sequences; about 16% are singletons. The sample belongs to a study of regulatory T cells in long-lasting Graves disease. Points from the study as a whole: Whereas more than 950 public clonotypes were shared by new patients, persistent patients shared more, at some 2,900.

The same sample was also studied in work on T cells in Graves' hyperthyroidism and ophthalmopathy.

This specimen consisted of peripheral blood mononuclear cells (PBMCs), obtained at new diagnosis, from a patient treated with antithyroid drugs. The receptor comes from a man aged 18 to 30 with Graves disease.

The CDR3 coding sequence is TGTGCCAGTAGTATGGGCGGTGGCTACACCTTC. It encodes CASSMGGGYTF. The V gene is TRBV19, the J gene TRBJ1-2; D is undetermined. Deletions cut 3 bases from V and 7 bases from J, with 6 bases between. Germline loops: CDR1 LNHDA, CDR2 SQIVND (reference sequence). This CDR3 has 11 residues.